This passage covers 24 T cell receptor beta chains from one sample sequenced in a study of cytomegalovirus exposure and HLA in healthy donors. Researchers ran the PCR with 60 Vbeta and 13 Jbeta primers. TCRdb keeps only in-frame clones here, not all; method: immunoSEQ multiplex PCR. The table records about 92,000 clones, under 80% of them present only once. The sequencing sample was made of PBMCs. The source of these receptors is a man aged 50 or older in good health and CMV-seropositive.

A note on this clone: One end of the junction fails to match germline, which may point to a read error. The chain employs TRBV5-4 and TRBJ1-2; TRBD1 might be the D (6 bases). Germline V gives CDR1 SGHNT, CDR2 YYREEE (reference sequence). The CDR3 has 15 residues. CDR3 loop: CASSFFAGANYGYPF. The CDR3, as DNA: TGTGCCAGCAGCTTCTTTGCAGGGGCTAACTATGGCTACCCCTTC. The entire variable domain, with the rest obtained from reference TRBV5-4 and TRBJ1-2, is as follows: ETGVTQSPTHLIKTRGQQVTLRCSSQSGHNTVSWYQQALGQGPQFIFQYYREEENGRGNFPPRFSGLQFPNYSSELNVNALELDDSALYLCASSFFAGANYGYPFGSGTRLTVV.

V and J are TRBV6-6 and TRBJ1-3, with D perhaps TRBD1 (5 bases). V was trimmed by 9 bases and J by 8 bases, leaving 11 bases between them. This CDR3 contains 11 residues. CDR1 and CDR2 (germline): MNHNY, SVGAGI (reference sequence). The CDR3 DNA is TGTGCCAGTGGCCTAGGGGACACCATATATTTT. This gives the protein CASGLGDTIYF.

DNA for the CDR3: TGTGCCATCGGACTAGCGGGGAGGCCAGGGAGCGCAGATACGCAGTATTTT. Translation: CAIGLAGRPGSADTQYF. The V call is TRBV10-3, the J call TRBJ2-3, with 12 bases identical to TRBD2. With V trimmed by 8 bases and J by 4 bases, 13 bases remained unmatched. CDR3 size: 17 residues. Per the germline V gene, CDR1 is ENHRY and CDR2 is SYGVKD.

This sequence joins TRBV10-3 and TRBJ2-2; 7 nucleotides line up with TRBD2. The germline CDR1 and CDR2 sequences are ENHRY and SYGVKD. The CDR3 spans 15 residues. V lost 3 bases to trimming and J lost 6 bases; unmatched junction nucleotides: 7. Here the CDR3 DNA reads TGTGCCATCAGTGAATGGGGGGGAAAGGCCGGGGAGCTGTTTTTT. Its translation is CAISEWGGKAGELFF.

CDR3: CAISEHGTGPEVLHF. The CDR3 bases are TGTGCCATCAGTGAACACGGGACAGGGCCTGAGGTCCTCCACTTT. This chain uses TRBV10-3 with TRBJ1-6; 9 bases align to TRBD1. Per the germline V gene, CDR1 is ENHRY and CDR2 is SYGVKD. V trimming: 3 bases; J trimming: 15 bases; junction bases outside the gene matches: 12. The CDR3 loop spans 15 amino acids.

The chain uses TRBV20-1 and TRBJ1-1, with no clear D. In germline, CDR1 is DFQATT, CDR2 SNEGSKA (reference sequence). The germline V and J ends were trimmed by 6 bases and 5 bases, with 10 bases remaining between them. The CDR3 sequence is 11 residues long. The CDR3 nucleotides are TGCAGTGCGAGCGACGGGACTGAAGCTTTCTTT. Translating it yields CSASDGTEAFF.

The V call is TRBV2, the J call TRBJ1-5; maybe TRBD1 (5 bases). Germline values: CDR1 SNHLY, CDR2 FYNNEI. The V end lost 8 bases, the J end lost 1 base, and 9 bases lay between the germline ends. This CDR3 is 13 amino acids long. The DNA of the CDR3 is TGTGCCAGCGTTCGGGGGAGCAATCAGCCCCAGCATTTT. Translation gives CASVRGSNQPQHF.

The CDR3 nucleotides are TGTGCCAGCAGCTTGTCGGGGGGAGGGTACGAGCAGTACTTC. This sequence encodes CASSLSGGGYEQYF. This chain joins TRBV7-9 and TRBJ2-7; 7 bases align to TRBD2. CDR1 is SEHNR and CDR2 is FQNEAQ in the germline V gene (reference sequence). V lost 3 bases and J lost 4; bases outside the gene matches: 6. The CDR3 is 14 residues long.

This rearrangement joins TRBV6-5 to TRBJ2-3, with a tentative D call TRBD2 (7 bases). This CDR3 has 15 residues. Trimming took 7 bases from V and 2 from J, leaving 16 bases between them. Germline-derived CDR1 and CDR2 are MNHEY and SVGAGI. CDR3 in DNA: TGTGCCAGCATCGGGGCGGGGGCCAACACAGATACGCAGTATTTT. Its protein is CASIGAGANTDTQYF.

The CDR3, as DNA: TGTGCCAGCAGTGACGAGGGTTGGGAGAAACACTCTGGAAACACCATATATTTT. Translating it yields CASSDEGWEKHSGNTIYF. This chain uses TRBV2 with TRBJ1-3; D gene unclear. Trimming stripped 3 bases from V and 0 bases from J, with 18 bases between. This CDR3 spans 18 amino acids. Germline V gives CDR1 SNHLY, CDR2 FYNNEI.

The rearrangement uses TRBV10-3 and TRBJ2-7, with a tentative D call TRBD2 (6 bases). CDR3 length: 11 residues. Germline assignment: CDR1 ENHRY and CDR2 SYGVKD. Deletions cut 7 bases from V and 5 bases from J, with 9 bases between. The CDR3 protein is CAIKGLDEQYF. For the CDR3, the DNA is TGTGCCATCAAGGGACTGGACGAGCAGTACTTC.

This rearrangement joins TRBV7-3 to TRBJ1-2; D is perhaps TRBD1 (5 bases). The CDR3 extends over 14 amino acids. Trimming took 2 bases from V and 2 from J, leaving 9 bases between them. Germline V gene lookup returns CDR1 SGHTA and CDR2 FQGTGA. The CDR3 sequence: CASSLGRVNYGYTF. CDR3 DNA sequence: TGTGCCAGCAGCTTAGGCAGGGTAAACTATGGCTACACCTTC.

The rearrangement joins TRBV28 to TRBJ1-2; D remains unclear. The germline V gene has CDR1 MDHEN and CDR2 SYDVKM. The CDR3 totals 14 residues. The V end lost 6 bases, the J end lost 7 bases, and 18 bases lay between the germline ends. CDR3 DNA sequence: TGTGCCAGCAGCTTGACAACTTCTTTCTCTGGCTACACCTTC. Its protein product is CASSLTTSFSGYTF.

CDR3 sequence: CASSRGLAYYEQYF. As DNA, the CDR3 is TGTGCCAGCAGCCGGGGACTAGCATACTACGAGCAGTACTTC. This chain connects TRBV7-8 to TRBJ2-7; TRBD2 aligns across 9 bases. Germline CDR1 and CDR2: SGHVS and FQNEAQ. The length of the CDR3 is 14 residues. V gave up 5 bases and J gave up 3 bases; unmatched junction bases: 5.

The gene calls are TRBV27 and TRBJ1-1; no clear D gene. With 4 bases removed from V and 3 bases from J, the gap between germline ends came to 9 bases. The CDR3 is made up of 13 amino acids. Looked up from germline, CDR1 is MNHEY and CDR2 is SMNVEV (reference sequence). The CDR3 protein is CASSYSGHTEAFF. CDR3 DNA: TGTGCCAGCAGTTATTCGGGTCACACTGAAGCTTTCTTT.

The gene calls are TRBV7-8 and TRBJ1-1; a weak D match, TRBD1 (5 bases). The CDR3 contains 14 residues. V lost 0 bases and J lost 4, with 9 bases in between. Germline V lookup: CDR1 SGHVS, CDR2 FQNEAQ. CDR3 coding DNA: TGTGCCAGCAGCTTAGCGCCGCAGGGCACTGAAGCTTTCTTT. As protein: CASSLAPQGTEAFF.

The chain uses TRBV6-1 and TRBJ2-5, with 16 bases that match TRBD2. The length of the CDR3 is 17 residues. Trimming at V came to 4 bases and at J to 5 bases, leaving 7 bases not matched to a gene. Germline CDR1 and CDR2: MNHNS and SASEGT. In DNA, the CDR3 is TGTGCCAGCAGTGCAGGGACTAGCGGGGGGGTCCGGGAGACCCAGTACTTC. It yields the protein CASSAGTSGGVRETQYF.

This chain links TRBV7-7 with TRBJ2-5, with D maybe TRBD1 (6 bases). The V end was cut by 5 bases, the J end by 2 bases, with 9 bases between. The germline gives CDR1 SSHAT, CDR2 FNYEAQ (reference sequence). The CDR3 length is 13 residues. The chain's CDR3 is CASSQDSQETQYF. The DNA for the CDR3 is TGTGCCAGCAGCCAGGACAGTCAAGAGACCCAGTACTTC.

The chain employs TRBV5-1 and TRBJ2-3, with 9 bases matching TRBD1. The V segment lost 4 bases and the J segment 5 bases; nucleotides outside the gene matches: 14. Germline CDR1 and CDR2: SGHRS and YFSETQ. CDR3 length: 17 amino acids. DNA for the CDR3: TGCGCCAGCAGCCCACAGGGGACAGGGAATTTCGAAGATACGCAGTATTTT. Amino acids: CASSPQGTGNFEDTQYF.

This clone came up a few times. The chain carries TRBV29-1 and TRBJ2-2; 8 nucleotides match TRBD2. Trimming cost V 7 bases and J 2 bases; bases outside gene matches: 6. The CDR3 length is 14 residues. Germline loops: CDR1 SQVTM, CDR2 ANQGSEA. In nucleotides, the CDR3 is TGCAGCGCTACTAGCGGACCCAACACCGGGGAGCTGTTTTTT. Its protein is CSATSGPNTGELFF.

This clone came up a few times. This sample includes further DNA sequences coding for the same CDR3. The chain joins TRBV19 to TRBJ1-5, with D unresolved. Per germline, CDR1 LNHDA and CDR2 SQIVND (reference sequence). With 5 bases removed from V and 3 bases from J, the gap between germline ends came to 11 bases. The CDR3 runs 14 residues. This CDR3 is CASSLSRVNQPQHF. In DNA, the CDR3 is TGTGCCAGTAGTCTCTCTCGAGTCAATCAGCCCCAGCATTTT. Drawing the rest from reference TRBV19 and TRBJ1-5, the complete variable domain is DGGITQSPKYLFRKEGQNVTLSCEQNLNHDAMYWYRQDPGQGLRLIYYSQIVNDFQKGDIAEGYSVSREKKESFPLTVTSAQKNPTAFYLCASSLSRVNQPQHFGDGTRLSIL.

CDR3 DNA: TGTGCCAGCAGCCCCGGGAGTTTAGGGACCCAGTACTTC. Its translation: CASSPGSLGTQYF. J is TRBJ2-5 and V is TRBV14, with D perhaps matching TRBD2 (6 bases). The CDR3 is 13 amino acids. The germline V gene has CDR1 SGHDN and CDR2 FVKESK. V was pared by 4 bases and J by 7 bases, with 13 bases between. Using reference TRBV14 and TRBJ2-5 for the parts outside the CDR3, the full variable domain is EAGVTQFPSHSVIEKGQTVTLRCDPISGHDNLYWYRRVMGKEIKFLLHFVKESKQDESGMPNNRFLAERTGGTYSTLKVQPAELEDSGVYFCASSPGSLGTQYFGPGTRLLVL.

The J gene is TRBJ2-3, the V gene TRBV4-1, with a weak D call TRBD1 (5 bases). Per germline, CDR1 MGHRA and CDR2 YSYEKL. The CDR3 covers 16 residues. V was cut by 2 bases and J by 3 bases, with 15 bases left in between. This CDR3 reads CASSQSTDIGTDTQYF. DNA of the CDR3: TGCGCCAGCAGCCAATCGACAGACATCGGAACAGATACGCAGTATTTT.

V gene TRBV12-1 combines with J gene TRBJ1-5. TRBV12-1 is deemed a pseudogene. This CDR3 is built from 17 residues. DNA for the CDR3: TGTGCCAGCAGCCCCGGTCTTCCCTCGGAGAGCAATCAGCCCCAGCATTTT. This encodes CASSPGLPSESNQPQHF.